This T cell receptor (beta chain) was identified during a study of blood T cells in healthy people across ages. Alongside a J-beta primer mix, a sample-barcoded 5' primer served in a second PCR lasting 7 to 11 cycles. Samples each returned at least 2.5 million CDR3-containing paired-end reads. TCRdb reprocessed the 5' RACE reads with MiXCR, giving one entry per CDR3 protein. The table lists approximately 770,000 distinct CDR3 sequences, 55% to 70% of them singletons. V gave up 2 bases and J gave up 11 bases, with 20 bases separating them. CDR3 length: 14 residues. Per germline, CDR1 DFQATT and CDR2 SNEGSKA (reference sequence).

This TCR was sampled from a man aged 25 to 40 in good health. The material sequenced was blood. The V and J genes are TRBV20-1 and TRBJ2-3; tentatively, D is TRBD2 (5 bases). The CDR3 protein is CSARNTRAGVLQYF. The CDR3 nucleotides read TGCAGTGCTAGAAACACTAGGGCTGGGGTACTGCAGTATTTT.